This T cell receptor (beta chain) derives from a study of CD8 T cells in ankylosing spondylitis. Overall study results and limits: Some motif variants had been reported before (in reactive arthritis synovial fluid and blood). There was a TCR beta motif, made of eight highly homologous variants, that appeared characteristic of ankylosing spondylitis blood.

Of note for this clonotype: Its matching antigen is unknown.

Libraries for TCR beta were made by quantitative 5'-RACE with molecular barcodes. TCRdb reprocessed the 5' RACE reads via MiXCR and lists one record per CDR3 protein. The repertoire consists of a few hundred thousand distinct CDR3 sequences, with around 20% occurring once and the leading ten covering 3.5% to 4.5%. The V end lost 2 bases, the J end lost 6 bases, and 5 bases lay between the germline ends. CDR1 and CDR2 from the germline V gene are ENHRY and SYGVKD. The CDR3 covers 11 residues. The chain employs TRBV10-3 and TRBJ2-7, with D uncertain. The sequenced material came from blood, either unsorted or a sorted T cell fraction (not recorded which). The TCR was taken from a female donor with ankylosing spondylitis or in good health (not recorded which). CDR3 in amino acids: CAISEGSEQYF. CDR3 coding DNA: TGTGCCATCAGTGAGGGTTCCGAGCAGTACTTC.